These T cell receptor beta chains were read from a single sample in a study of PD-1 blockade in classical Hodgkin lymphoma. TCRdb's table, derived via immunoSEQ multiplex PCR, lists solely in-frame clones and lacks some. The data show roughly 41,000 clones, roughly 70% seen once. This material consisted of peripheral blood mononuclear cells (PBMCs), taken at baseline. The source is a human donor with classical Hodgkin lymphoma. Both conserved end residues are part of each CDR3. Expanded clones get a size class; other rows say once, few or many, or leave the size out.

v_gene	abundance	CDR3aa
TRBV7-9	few	CASSSFGGGHEGTEAFF
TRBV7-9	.	CASSLKGDREDGYTF
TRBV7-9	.	CASSLKDSSPQYF
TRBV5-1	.	CASSLVQAGEQYF
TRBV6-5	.	CASSYSYGGAGELFF
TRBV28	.	CASSFQGAFPDTEAFF
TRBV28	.	CATKTVGETQYF
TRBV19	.	CASSLSGANTEAFF
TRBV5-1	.	CASSPRTSGWVDTQYF
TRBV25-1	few	CASSPWEQFNPYNEQFF
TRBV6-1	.	CASSEALDGQSSYEQYF
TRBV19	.	CASSIVTKNTEAFF
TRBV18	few	CASSPQGDNQPQHF
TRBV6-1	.	CASILLGGSGELFF
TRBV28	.	CASSPPASGRRHEQYF
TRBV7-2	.	CASSLDGSTDTQYF
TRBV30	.	CAWGLAGINEQFF
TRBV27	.	CASSFQGGGGYTF
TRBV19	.	CASISNRASNQPQHF
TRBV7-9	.	CASSLGYNEQFF
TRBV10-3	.	CAISGISMGEKLFF
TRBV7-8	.	CASSLGVATEAFF
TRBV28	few	CASSLPTRASSYEQYF
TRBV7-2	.	CASSLRQAVEQFF
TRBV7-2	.	CASSLVGGDYGYTF
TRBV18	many	CASSPEPGTGLSYEQYF
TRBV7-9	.	CASSSVTKNTEAFF
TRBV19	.	CASKSPQRRQPQHF
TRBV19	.	CATWAGRLNTEAFF
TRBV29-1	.	CSVDYQRSEAFF
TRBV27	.	CASSPSLAGGYEQYF
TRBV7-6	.	CASSLQQEQFF
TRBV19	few	CASSEQGNYGYTF
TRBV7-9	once	CASSFGSSYEQYF
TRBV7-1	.	CASSLDRAGVVTGELFF
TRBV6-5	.	CASSYLSTDEKLFF
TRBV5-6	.	CASSLQGLETQYF
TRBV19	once	CASSPLPGTGNTIYF
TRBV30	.	CAWSRGLTLTKETQYF
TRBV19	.	CASSDFYEQYF
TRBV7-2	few	CASSLRQDNYGYTF
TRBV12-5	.	CASGLRLAGRYEQFF
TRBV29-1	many	CSANIQGGSEAFF
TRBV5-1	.	CASSFQLGQQETQYF
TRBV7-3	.	CASSFGTGADTQYF
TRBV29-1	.	CSQLGRTGELFF
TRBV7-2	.	CASSPGQGGSGNTIYF
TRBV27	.	CASSLGGGTLYEQYF
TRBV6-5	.	CASTINPNYGYTF
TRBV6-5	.	CASSYSFGPGTEAFF
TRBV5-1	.	CASSFNSLAGVGDTQYF
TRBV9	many	CASSVDRGYEQYF
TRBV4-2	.	CASSHPAGLAGGPSDDTQYF